This TCR beta chain was captured by sequencing in a study of blood T cells in healthy people across ages. Study summary: About one barcoded beta molecule was captured per two T cells (by template switching). Overall study results and limits: From one million sequenced T cells, diversity estimates were lower bounds. Both higher diversity and more naive CD4+ cells marked long-lived donors when set against aged donors.

This clonotype was detected only a few times. Antigen unknown. With 5 bases removed from V and 5 bases from J, the gap between germline ends came to 11 bases. This CDR3 region has 13 residues. Germline V gene sequence: CDR1 SGHVS, CDR2 FQNEAQ. It was with a sample-barcoded 5' primer and a J-beta primer mix that a second PCR of roughly 7 to 12 cycles was run. TCRdb reprocessed the 5' RACE reads via MiXCR and lists one record per CDR3 protein. The repertoire has approximately 690,000 distinct CDR3 sequences, over 40% of them found once; the top ten carry 25% to 35%. The chain combines TRBV7-8 with TRBJ2-3; D is possibly TRBD1 or TRBD2 (7 bases each). The sample consisted of blood. The sequence was collected from a man older than 75 in good health. CDR3: CASSQGGGDTQYF. In DNA form, the CDR3 reads TGTGCCAGCAGCCAGGGGGGGGGAGATACGCAGTATTTT.